This is a list of T cell receptor beta chains from one sample in a study of T cells after yellow fever vaccination. TCRdb fed the 5' RACE reads into MiXCR, producing one record per CDR3 protein. The sample contains a few hundred thousand distinct CDR3 sequences, under 3.5% of which appear only once. Sequenced here: CD4+ T cells sorted from PBMCs, sampled 10 days after the yellow fever booster vaccination. The receptor set was obtained from a young man who received the YFV17D yellow fever vaccine. Each CDR3 is given with its conserved first and last residue. D genes are given only for firm matches. Clone size appears in some rows only: once, few, many, or a class for an expanded clone.

d_call j_call v_call clone_size cdr3_aa cdr3_nt
- TRBJ2-5 TRBV9 - CASSVGLVGVLSETQYF TGTGCCAGCAGCGTAGGTTTGGTTGGGGTATTGAGCGAGACCCAGTACTTC
- TRBJ1-3 TRBV29-1 - CSVGDSGNTIYF TGCAGCGTGGGGGACTCTGGAAACACCATATATTTT
TRBD1 TRBJ2-5 TRBV4-1 many CASSRDREMETQYF TGCGCCAGCAGCCGGGACAGGGAGATGGAGACCCAGTACTTC
- TRBJ2-3 TRBV20-1 many CSARAPAGPDTQYF TGCAGTGCTAGAGCCCCCGCAGGCCCAGATACGCAGTATTTT
TRBD1 TRBJ1-4 TRBV4-2 - CASSRGTGNEKLFF TGTGCCAGCAGCCGCGGGACAGGGAATGAAAAACTGTTTTTT
TRBD1 TRBJ1-2 TRBV4-3 many CASSQDHQGALSYGYTF TGCGCCAGCAGCCAAGATCACCAGGGGGCGCTGAGCTATGGCTACACCTTC
- TRBJ2-5 TRBV5-6 many CASSLQLAETQYF TGTGCCAGCAGCTTGCAGCTAGCAGAGACCCAGTACTTC
- TRBJ2-4 TRBV5-1 many CASSLAVPLVINIQYF TGCGCCAGCAGCTTGGCCGTACCGCTGGTTATAAACATTCAGTACTTC
- TRBJ1-1 TRBV12-3/TRBV12-4 many CASSFDTEAFF TGTGCCAGCAGTTTTGACACTGAAGCTTTCTTT
- TRBJ2-7 TRBV7-2 - CATRRGVGSSYEQYF TGTGCCACGCGAAGGGGGGTGGGGAGCTCCTACGAGCAGTACTTC
- TRBJ1-3 TRBV7-8 many CASSLATRAAGNTIYF TGTGCCAGCAGCTTAGCGACCAGGGCGGCTGGAAACACCATATATTTT
- TRBJ2-3 TRBV4-3 many CASSQGLGSTDTQYF TGCGCCAGCAGCCAAGGTCTTGGGAGCACAGATACGCAGTATTTT
- TRBJ2-3 TRBV6-5 many CASSPRAISTDTQYF TGTGCCAGCAGCCCCAGGGCGATTAGCACAGATACGCAGTATTTT
- TRBJ1-5 TRBV11-2 few CASSFGSSDQPQHF TGTGCCAGCAGCTTTGGCAGCAGTGATCAGCCCCAGCATTTT
- TRBJ2-5 TRBV9 few CASSVAASAGGETQYF TGTGCCAGCAGCGTAGCTGCTAGCGCGGGCGGAGAGACCCAGTACTTC
- TRBJ2-1 TRBV7-9 few CASSPSGKEYNEQFF TGTGCCAGCAGTCCCTCAGGGAAGGAGTACAATGAGCAGTTCTTC
- TRBJ2-2 TRBV12-5 many CASGRDTGELFF TGTGCTAGTGGACGCGACACCGGGGAGCTGTTTTTT
- TRBJ1-2 TRBV5-6 - CASSLEGMVDGYTF TGTGCCAGCAGCTTGGAGGGGATGGTGGATGGCTACACCTTC
TRBD1 TRBJ1-2 TRBV19 - CASTDRGYGYTF TGTGCCAGTACCGACAGGGGTTATGGCTACACCTTC
- TRBJ2-1 TRBV28 few CASSLGIARVNEQFF TGTGCCAGCAGTTTGGGAATCGCTCGGGTCAATGAGCAGTTCTTC
- TRBJ1-2 TRBV29-1 - CSASSQEHYGYTF TGCAGCGCTTCCTCACAGGAGCACTATGGCTACACCTTC
- TRBJ2-2 TRBV5-4 - CASSLGPAQGTTGELFF TGTGCCAGCAGCTTGGGTCCTGCGCAGGGAACCACCGGGGAGCTGTTTTTT
- TRBJ1-2 TRBV5-4 few CASSLASGTYYGYTF TGTGCCAGCAGCTTGGCTTCGGGGACTTACTATGGCTACACCTTC
- TRBJ2-5 TRBV7-8 many CASSGGSEETQYF TGTGCCAGCAGCGGGGGGTCCGAGGAGACCCAGTACTTC
TRBD2 TRBJ2-3 TRBV30 few CAWGKGSGLTDTQYF TGTGCCTGGGGAAAAGGTAGCGGGCTCACAGATACGCAGTATTTT
TRBD2 TRBJ2-7 TRBV7-2 few CASSSWTSGPYEQYF TGTGCCAGCAGCTCTTGGACTAGCGGGCCTTACGAGCAGTACTTC
- TRBJ2-3 TRBV20-1 - CSARGFSGPRGNTDTQYF TGCAGTGCTAGAGGATTTTCGGGACCCAGAGGGAACACAGATACGCAGTATTTT
TRBD2 TRBJ2-1 TRBV19 few CASSLPLATTYNEQFF TGTGCCAGTAGTTTGCCACTAGCGACCACCTACAATGAGCAGTTCTTC